Below, one T cell receptor (beta chain) is given with its context. The antigen is not known. Germline CDR1 and CDR2: SGHTA and FQGNSA. The CDR3 is 14 residues long. Trimming pared 2 bases from V and 2 bases from J, leaving 8 bases between. The data belong to a study of cytomegalovirus exposure and HLA in healthy donors. Overall study context: Of the donors genotyped, 398 in all, around 76% fell in the Caucasian-associated ancestry cluster.

Broader study findings: Using the classifier, cytomegalovirus status was reportedly diagnosed with high specificity and sensitivity.

A multiplex PCR was run with 60 Vbeta primers and 13 Jbeta primers. The assay was immunoSEQ multiplex PCR, and TCRdb's table has in-frame clones only and misses some. The table shows about 150,000 clones, with 80% to 90% occurring only once. This receptor was obtained from a woman aged 18 to 35 in good health and CMV-seronegative. The sample taken for sequencing was PBMCs. This chain links TRBV7-2 with TRBJ2-3; D not certain. The CDR3 protein is CASSLITPTDTQYF. The CDR3 DNA reads TGTGCCAGCAGCTTAATTACTCCCACAGATACGCAGTATTTT.